This T cell receptor beta chain was observed in a study of T cell repertoires in cytomegalovirus infection (dated by TCRdb to between 2019 and 2020). In the study overall: Donor HLA type was relevant to the analysis, because carriage of CMV infection together with the matching HLA type was indicated by public TCR beta signatures.

Sequencing relied on an Illumina HiSeq 1500. The public reads were reprocessed in TCRdb via fastp at Q25 and MiXCR, keeping in-frame beta chains. Each record represents a unique CDR3 protein, reported with the most common genes and DNA among its rows. The sample yields approximately 500,000 distinct CDR3 sequences; about 15% were counted once. The biggest ten clones account for roughly 25% of the sample. The germline V gene (reference sequence) gives CDR1 as LNHDA and CDR2 as SQIVND. The CDR3 runs 19 amino acids, cysteine and phenylalanine included. The CDR3 DNA has 57 bases and is translated from base 1. Unmatched junction bases come to 11, with V trimmed by 0 bases and J by 4 bases. Paper-wide results and their limitations: The ex vivo response was dominated by HLA-C-restricted CMV-specific TCR beta clonotypes, which also provided the single most frequent clonotype in two of eight donors. In both this cohort and an independent cohort of some 350 donors, the cumulative frequency of public TCR beta family members distinguished carriers of CMV infection plus the relevant HLA type.

This clonotype was seen more than once but under ten times. The antigen it binds to is not known. Per-nucleotide qualities are absent, and no much larger clonotype sits a single base away. The V and J genes are TRBV19 and TRBJ2-2, with TRBD2 matching 10 junction bases. Source material: CD8+ T cells from PBMCs. This TCR derives from a human donor in good health (CMV status not recorded). Some clones in this sample may be carry-over from other donors' samples. The nucleotides read TGTGCCAGTAGTATAGATCTTTTTACTAGCGGGACGGTCACCGGGGAGCTGTTTTTT. It specifies CASSIDLFTSGTVTGELFF.